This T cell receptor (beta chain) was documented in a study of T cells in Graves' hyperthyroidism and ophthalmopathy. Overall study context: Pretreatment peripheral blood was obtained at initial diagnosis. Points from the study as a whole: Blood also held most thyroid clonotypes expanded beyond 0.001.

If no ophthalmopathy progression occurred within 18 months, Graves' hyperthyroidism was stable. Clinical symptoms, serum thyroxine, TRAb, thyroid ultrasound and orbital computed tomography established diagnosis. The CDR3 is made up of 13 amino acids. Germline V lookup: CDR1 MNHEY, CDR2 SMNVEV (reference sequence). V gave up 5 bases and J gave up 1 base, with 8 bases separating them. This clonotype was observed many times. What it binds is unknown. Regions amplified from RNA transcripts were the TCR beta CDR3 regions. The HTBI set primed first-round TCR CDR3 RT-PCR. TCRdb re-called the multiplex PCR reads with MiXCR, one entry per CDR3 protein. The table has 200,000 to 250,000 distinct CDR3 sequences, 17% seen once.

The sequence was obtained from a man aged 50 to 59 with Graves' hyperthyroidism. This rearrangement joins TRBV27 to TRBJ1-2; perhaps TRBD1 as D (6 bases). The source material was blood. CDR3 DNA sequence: TGTGCCAGCAGTAGACAGGTTAACTATGGCTACACCTTC. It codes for CASSRQVNYGYTF.